The source of this TCR beta chain is a study of vaccination and CD4 T cells after COVID-19. Background on the study: Investigators stimulated cells with overlapping spike peptides drawn from SARS-CoV-2, HCoV-NL63, HCoV-OC43 and HCoV-229E.

V was cut by 3 bases and J by 8 bases, with 5 bases left in between. The CDR3 spans 12 residues. Stated treatment: approximately 9-day PBMC culture with coronavirus spike peptide pools or control peptides (ViraFEST assay). These CD4+ T cells came from approximately 11-day cultures by negative selection. This clonotype was observed a handful of times. The antigen remains unidentified. The Oncomine TCR Beta short-read assay was applied to DNA of cultured CD4+ T cells. TCRdb used MiXCR to reprocess the PCR reads, holding one entry per CDR3 protein. The sample carries roughly 11,000 distinct CDR3 sequences, roughly three fifths recorded once.

The clonotype comes from a human donor who had recovered from COVID-19. The chain joins TRBV12-3 or TRBV12-4 to TRBJ1-6; D is ambiguous. Sequenced sample: CD4+ T cells from blood, cultured in vitro. The CDR3 loop is CASSLNYSPLHF. The CDR3 DNA reads TGTGCCAGCAGTTTGAATTATTCACCCCTCCACTTT.